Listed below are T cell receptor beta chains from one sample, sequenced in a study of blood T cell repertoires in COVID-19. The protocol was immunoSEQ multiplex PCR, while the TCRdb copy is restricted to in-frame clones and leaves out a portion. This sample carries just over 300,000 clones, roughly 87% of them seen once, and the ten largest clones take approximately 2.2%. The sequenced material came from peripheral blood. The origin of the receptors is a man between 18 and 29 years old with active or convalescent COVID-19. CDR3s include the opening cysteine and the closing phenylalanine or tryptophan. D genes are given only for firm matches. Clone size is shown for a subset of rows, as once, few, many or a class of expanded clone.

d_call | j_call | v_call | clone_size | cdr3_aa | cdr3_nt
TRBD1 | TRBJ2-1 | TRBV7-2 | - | CASSYWDRAYNEQFF | TGTGCCAGCAGCTACTGGGACAGGGCGTACAATGAGCAGTTCTTC
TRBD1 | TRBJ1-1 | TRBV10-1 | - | CASSGPTGLDTEAFF | TGCGCCAGCAGTGGCCCGACAGGGCTGGACACTGAAGCTTTCTTT
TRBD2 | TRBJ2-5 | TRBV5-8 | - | CASNLARGWQETQYF | TGTGCCAGCAACCTTGCGCGGGGGTGGCAAGAGACCCAGTACTTC
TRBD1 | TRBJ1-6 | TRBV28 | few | CASSSIGGASALHF | TGTGCCAGCAGTTCCATAGGGGGCGCATCGGCCCTCCACTTT
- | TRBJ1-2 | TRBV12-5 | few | CASGLVQMAPYGYTF | TGTGCTAGTGGTTTGGTACAGATGGCACCTTATGGCTACACCTTC
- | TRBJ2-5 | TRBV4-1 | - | CASSPRGIARETQYF | TGCGCCAGCAGCCCTCGCGGGATAGCGAGGGAGACCCAGTACTTC
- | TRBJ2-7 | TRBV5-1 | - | CASSLDRRGEQYF | TGCGCCAGCAGCTTGGACCGAAGGGGCGAGCAGTACTTC
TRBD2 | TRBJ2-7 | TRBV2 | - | CASRIGLAGFRSYEQYF | TGTGCCAGCAGAATCGGACTAGCGGGGTTCCGCTCCTACGAGCAGTACTTC
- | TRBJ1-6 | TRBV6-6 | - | CASSFRDSPLHF | TGTGCCAGCAGTTTCAGGGATTCACCCCTCCACTTT
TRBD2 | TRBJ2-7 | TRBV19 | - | CASSNRGGHEQYF | TGTGCCAGTAGTAATAGGGGAGGGCACGAGCAGTACTTC
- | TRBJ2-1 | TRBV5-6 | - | CASSLYEFYNEQFF | TGTGCCAGCAGCTTGTATGAGTTCTACAATGAGCAGTTCTTC